A single sample is the source of the 22 T cell receptor beta chains below, sequenced in a study of T cells in Graves' hyperthyroidism and ophthalmopathy. TCR beta CDR3 regions were amplified from RNA. The study used the HTBI primer set for a first-round RT-PCR of the TCR CDR3. TCRdb processed the multiplex PCR reads anew with MiXCR; each CDR3 protein has one entry. In the table there are about 200,000 distinct CDR3 sequences, 17% of which are singletons. Sequencing input: blood. The receptors originated from a woman aged 50 to 60 with Graves' hyperthyroidism.

The CDR3 reads CASYGGEGTDTQYF. Here the CDR3 DNA reads TGCGCCAGTTACGGGGGTGAGGGTACAGATACGCAGTATTTT. The gene calls are TRBV5-1 and TRBJ2-3, with D tentatively TRBD2 (6 bases). Germline CDR1 reads SGHRS; CDR2 reads YFSETQ. Trimming pared 8 bases from V and 3 bases from J, leaving 16 bases between. This CDR3 has 14 amino acids. The full variable domain, in which reference TRBV5-1 and TRBJ2-3 provide the parts outside the CDR3, is KAGVTQTPRYLIKTRGQQVTLSCSPISGHRSVSWYQQTPGQGLQFLFEYFSETQRNKGNFPGRFSGRQFSNSRSEMNVSTLELGDSALYLCASYGGEGTDTQYFGPGTRLTVL.

This clonotype was seen repeatedly, ten times or more. The V call is TRBV3-1, the J call TRBJ1-1; 11 bases fit TRBD1. The CDR3 sequence is 15 residues long. Per the germline V gene, CDR1 is LGHDT and CDR2 is YNNKEL (reference sequence). The V and J ends lost 4 bases and 5 bases, in that order; junction bases with no gene match: 6. The chain's CDR3 is CASSLEDRGLTEAFF. In DNA, the CDR3 is TGTGCCAGCAGCCTAGAGGACAGGGGGCTTACTGAAGCTTTCTTT.

This clonotype showed up many times. The chain joins TRBV2 to TRBJ1-2, with a weak D call TRBD1 (5 bases). The CDR3 runs 12 residues. CDR1 and CDR2 from the germline V gene are SNHLY and FYNNEI. V shed 10 bases and J shed 5 bases, with 14 bases lying between them. In DNA form, the CDR3 reads TGTGCCATCCCCTCGGGGGATTATGGCTACACCTTC. It encodes CAIPSGDYGYTF.

In its sample, this clonotype was seen many times. The CDR3 DNA sequence: TGTGCCAGCACCAAAAGGGATAACTATGGCTACACCTTC. Residues: CASTKRDNYGYTF. The rearrangement uses TRBV6-1 and TRBJ1-2; no clear D. Germline CDR1 and CDR2: MNHNS and SASEGT. The CDR3 is 13 residues long. Between the trimmed V and J ends, which lost 7 bases and 1 base, there was a span of 10 bases.

V is TRBV7-3 and J is TRBJ2-2, with D perhaps matching TRBD1 (6 bases). Germline assignment: CDR1 SGHTA and CDR2 FQGTGA. This CDR3 contains 14 residues. With 5 bases removed from V and 2 bases from J, the gap between germline ends came to 9 bases. The CDR3 protein is CASSLDSNTGELFF. CDR3 nucleotides: TGTGCCAGCAGCCTGGACAGCAACACCGGGGAGCTGTTTTTT. Complete variable domain (other parts from reference TRBV7-3 and TRBJ2-2): GAGVSQTPSNKVTEKGKYVELRCDPISGHTALYWYRQSLGQGPEFLIYFQGTGAADDSGLPNDRFFAVRPEGSVSTLKIQRTERGDSAVYLCASSLDSNTGELFFGEGSRLTVL.

This clonotype was observed at least ten times. The chain couples TRBV11-3 to TRBJ1-5; D is unclear. Germline V gene data show CDR1 as SGHNT and CDR2 as YENEEA. Trimming stripped 1 base from V and 9 bases from J, with 16 bases between. This CDR3 is built from 15 residues. DNA for the CDR3: TGTGCCAGCAGCTTAGGTGGGAGCAAGGAGCTGCCCCAGCATTTT. This codes for CASSLGGSKELPQHF.

This clonotype showed up many times. This rearrangement joins TRBV12-3 or TRBV12-4 to TRBJ1-1; no definite D call. The length of the CDR3 is 16 residues. V gave up 1 base and J gave up 5 bases, with 17 bases separating them. The CDR3 here is CASSLGLGSRATEAFF. The CDR3 DNA sequence: TGTGCCAGCAGTTTAGGGCTCGGCAGTAGAGCAACTGAAGCTTTCTTT.

This clonotype occurred many times. The V call is TRBV18, the J call TRBJ1-1; no firm D call. The CDR3 sequence is 14 residues long. Germline V gives CDR1 KGHSH, CDR2 LQKENI. V shed 2 bases and J shed 0 bases, with 7 bases lying between them. For the CDR3, the DNA is TGTGCCAGCTCACCAGGGAGAGTGAACACTGAAGCTTTCTTT. Translation gives CASSPGRVNTEAFF.

This clonotype appeared many times. The chain has TRBV6-1 and TRBJ2-1; 13 nucleotides match TRBD2. The CDR3 contains 16 residues. The germline gives CDR1 MNHNS, CDR2 SASEGT. J gave up 2 bases and V 6 bases, and 4 bases lay outside the gene matches. The CDR3 protein is CASSPGLAGTYNEQFF. CDR3 coding DNA: TGTGCCAGCAGCCCGGGACTAGCGGGGACCTACAATGAGCAGTTCTTC.

CDR3 DNA: TGTGCCAGCAGAGGCAGGGCAACAACTAATGAAAAACTGTTTTTT. It encodes CASRGRATTNEKLFF. The chain uses TRBV6-2 or TRBV6-3 and TRBJ1-4; possibly TRBD1 for D (5 bases). CDR1 and CDR2 from the germline V gene are MNHEY and SVGEGT. The CDR3 runs 15 residues. The ends were cut back, 6 bases at V and 0 bases at J, with 11 bases in the middle.

This clonotype appeared many times. The V call is TRBV28, the J call TRBJ2-7; 12 bases fit TRBD1. V was clipped by 5 bases and J by 0 bases; unmatched bases: 5. In germline, CDR1 is MDHEN, CDR2 SYDVKM. The CDR3 is 16 residues long. The chain's CDR3 is CASSPQGQGASYEQYF. The CDR3 region has the DNA TGTGCCAGCAGTCCCCAGGGACAGGGGGCCTCCTACGAGCAGTACTTC.

This clonotype was detected a few times. In nucleotides, the CDR3 is TGTGCCAGCAGCCCCAAGGAAAGTAGCGGGAGAGGGTACAATGAGCAGTTCTTC. Its translation: CASSPKESSGRGYNEQFF. V is TRBV7-9 and J is TRBJ2-1, with 9 bases aligning to TRBD2. Germline V gene data show CDR1 as SEHNR and CDR2 as FQNEAQ (reference sequence). The V and J ends lost 5 bases and 4 bases, in that order; junction bases with no gene match: 15. The CDR3 extends over 18 amino acids.

This clonotype appeared many times. The chain couples TRBV12-3 or TRBV12-4 to TRBJ2-5; TRBD2 is a possible D gene (6 bases). This CDR3 has 13 amino acids. V was shortened by 2 bases and J by 5 bases, with 9 bases between the two germline ends. Here the CDR3 reads CASSLFGRETQYF. CDR3 in DNA: TGTGCCAGCAGTTTATTTGGGAGGGAGACCCAGTACTTC.

This clonotype appeared many times. The genes are TRBV12-5 and TRBJ1-1; no firm D call. The CDR3 totals 9 residues. Germline CDR1 LGHNT, CDR2 FRNRAP. V was clipped by 6 bases and J by 6 bases, with 2 bases between them. CDR3 nucleotide sequence: TGTGCTAGTGGCCCTGAAGCTTTCTTT. Translated: CASGPEAFF.

This clonotype was observed many times. The gene calls are TRBV5-1 and TRBJ2-1; TRBD2 agrees at 7 bases. Germline lookup yields CDR1 SGHRS and CDR2 YFSETQ. The CDR3 covers 17 residues. With 1 base clipped from V and 0 bases from J, the junction kept 7 bases outside the gene matches. CDR3 in DNA: TGCGCCAGCAGCTTGTACGTTTGGGGGGGCTCCTACAATGAGCAGTTCTTC. It translates to CASSLYVWGGSYNEQFF.

The sample holds a few counts of this clonotype. This chain links TRBV20-1 with TRBJ2-1, with D tentatively TRBD1 or TRBD2 (7 bases each). V was clipped by 5 bases and J by 3 bases, with 17 bases between them. From germline, CDR1 is DFQATT and CDR2 SNEGSKA (reference sequence). The CDR3 is 15 amino acids. The CDR3 loop is CSAPSRGGGYNEQFF. In nucleotides, the CDR3 is TGCAGTGCTCCCAGCAGGGGGGGTGGCTACAATGAGCAGTTCTTC.

This clonotype was counted at least ten times. The chain is built from TRBV24-1 and TRBJ2-5, with 7 nucleotides matching TRBD2. Germline lookup yields CDR1 KGHDR and CDR2 SFDVKD. The CDR3 is 14 amino acids. The V and J ends lost 4 bases and 4 bases, in that order; junction bases with no gene match: 5. The CDR3 nucleotides read TGTGCCACCAGTGACCCGGGACTAATAGAGACCCAGTACTTC. It is translated as CATSDPGLIETQYF.

This clonotype was recorded many times. The V call is TRBV5-1, the J call TRBJ2-1; 11 bases are shared with TRBD2. This CDR3 contains 16 residues. The germline gives CDR1 SGHRS, CDR2 YFSETQ. V was pared by 2 bases and J by 3 bases, with 4 bases of the junction left unmatched. The CDR3, as DNA: TGCGCCAGCAGCTTTGGGACTAGCGGACACTACAATGAGCAGTTCTTC. It specifies CASSFGTSGHYNEQFF.

Details on this clonotype: A clone one base away is much larger, so this may be a read error. V usage is TRBV7-9 and J usage is TRBJ2-7; D gene unclear. The CDR3 extends over 15 amino acids. CDR1 and CDR2 (germline): SEHNR, FQNEAQ (reference sequence). CDR3 region: CASSGEGPYSYKQYF. The CDR3 bases are TGTGCCAGCAGCGGTGAAGGCCCGTACTCCTACAAGCAGTACTTC.

This clonotype was detected ten times or more. This rearrangement joins TRBV3-1 to TRBJ2-5; 9 nucleotides align to TRBD2. V gave up 2 bases and J gave up 5 bases; unmatched junction bases: 9. The CDR3 runs to 16 residues. Germline V CDR1 and CDR2: LGHDT, YNNKEL (reference sequence). Here the CDR3 reads CASSQRASGIHETQYF. The CDR3 region has the DNA TGTGCCAGCAGCCAAAGGGCTAGCGGGATCCATGAGACCCAGTACTTC.

At least ten counts were recorded for this clonotype. This chain links TRBV20-1 with TRBJ1-2; 9 bases map to TRBD1. V shed 6 bases and J 2 bases; nucleotides not matched to a gene: 10. The germline CDR1 and CDR2 sequences are DFQATT and SNEGSKA (reference sequence). This CDR3 is 15 amino acids long. The CDR3 DNA reads as TGCAGTGCAGAAACAGGGGGCCAGGGGAACTATGGCTACACCTTC. Translating it yields CSAETGGQGNYGYTF.

This clonotype was counted between two and nine times. This chain uses TRBV5-1 with TRBJ2-3, with 8 bases identical to TRBD2. Germline V gene sequence: CDR1 SGHRS, CDR2 YFSETQ. The CDR3 is 19 residues long. The J segment lost 0 bases and the V segment lost 2 bases, leaving 14 bases of the junction unmatched. The CDR3 DNA sequence: TGCGCCAGCAGCTTAGCCCTCGGGGGGGCCGGAGGTAGCACAGATACGCAGTATTTT. This gives the protein CASSLALGGAGGSTDTQYF.